This TCR beta chain emerged from a study of human T cells and chemical hapten exposure. Across the study: Patch tests put 0.01% DPC on the upper back, read at 6 days. Notes on the study in general: The number of TCRs over 1 in 1000 frequency stayed unchanged after DPC.

Germline CDR1 reads SQVTM; CDR2 reads ANQGSEA. The germline V and J ends were trimmed by 3 bases and 2 bases, with 7 bases remaining between them. The CDR3 is 12 residues long. Sample time point: pre-sensitization, week 0. Treatment defined: therapeutic diphenylcyclopropenone sensitization with weekly scalp DPC. Each patch test followed a blood draw. This clonotype has a handful of counts. As yet, its antigen is unknown. The library gave individual cDNA molecules unique molecular identifiers. MiXCR, run by TCRdb on the RACE reads, gives a single entry per CDR3 protein. The data show 280,000 or so distinct CDR3 sequences, about 7.7% seen once.

The sequenced sample was whole blood, obtained in connection with sensitization to the hapten diphenylcyclopropenone (DPC). The chain combines TRBV29-1 with TRBJ1-1; D is undetermined. This receptor was taken from a man younger than 30 with alopecia areata. Some clones in this sample may be carry-over from other donors' samples. The CDR3 region is CSVDRENTEAFF. CDR3 DNA sequence: TGCAGCGTTGATAGGGAAAACACTGAAGCTTTCTTT.